This T cell receptor (beta chain) comes out of a study of technical replicates of blood from a handful of donors. Here immunoSEQ multiplex PCR was the method, and the copy in TCRdb shows in-frame clones only, minus some. The sample holds approximately 92,000 clones; about 95% are singletons and the top ten take 0.34%. The CDR3 totals 17 residues. V shed 7 bases, J shed 1 base, and the junction held 9 bases outside the gene matches. From germline, CDR1 is MDHEN and CDR2 SYDVKM. This clone was seen once. The receptor's source is a human donor in good health. The specimen was T cells isolated from PBMCs. The chain uses TRBV28 and TRBJ2-1, with 11 nucleotides matching TRBD2. The CDR3 region has the DNA TGTGCCAGCAAGCTAGCGGGAGGTCAGTTATCCTACAATGAGCAGTTCTTC. Its translation: CASKLAGGQLSYNEQFF.